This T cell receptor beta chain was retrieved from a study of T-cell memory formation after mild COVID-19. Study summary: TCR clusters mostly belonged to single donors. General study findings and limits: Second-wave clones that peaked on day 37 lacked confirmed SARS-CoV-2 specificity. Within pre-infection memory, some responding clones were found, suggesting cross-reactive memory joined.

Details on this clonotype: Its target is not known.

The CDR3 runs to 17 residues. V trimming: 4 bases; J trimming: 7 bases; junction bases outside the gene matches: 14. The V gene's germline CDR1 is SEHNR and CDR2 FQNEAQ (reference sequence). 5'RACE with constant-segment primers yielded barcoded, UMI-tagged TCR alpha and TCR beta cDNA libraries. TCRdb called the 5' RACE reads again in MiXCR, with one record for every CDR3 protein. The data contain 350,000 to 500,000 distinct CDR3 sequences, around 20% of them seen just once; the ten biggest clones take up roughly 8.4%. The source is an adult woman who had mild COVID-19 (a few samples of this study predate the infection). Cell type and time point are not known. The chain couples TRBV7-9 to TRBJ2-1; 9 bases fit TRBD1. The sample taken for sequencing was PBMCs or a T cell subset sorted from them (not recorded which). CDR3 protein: CASSSATLQGAWNEQFF. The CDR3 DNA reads TGTGCCAGCAGCTCCGCTACATTACAGGGGGCTTGGAATGAGCAGTTCTTC.